The clone carrying this T cell receptor beta chain showed up many times. Its antigen is as yet unknown. CDR3 length equals 12 residues. V lost 5 bases and J lost 8, with 9 bases in between. The data originate from a study of neurological immune-mediated disorders. The study, taken as a whole, reports: The absence of shared CDR3 amino acid sequences among expanded clones across subjects suggests private repertoires in all groups.

The unsorted libraries were made from 2 million PBMCs kept at -80 C. Synthesis of cDNA was performed by 5'RACE using 10-nucleotide random UMIs. MiXCR, applied by TCRdb to the 5' RACE reads, yields one record per CDR3 protein. The table lists more than 45,000 distinct CDR3 sequences, roughly 3.5% of them singletons. V and J are TRBV12-3 or TRBV12-4 and TRBJ1-4; possibly TRBD1 for D (5 bases). This clonotype was sampled from a woman in her 30s with multiple sclerosis. Sequences were obtained from PBMCs. The CDR3 nucleotides read TGTGCCAGCAGTCCACCAGGGGAAAAACTGTTTTTT. Amino acid sequence: CASSPPGEKLFF.